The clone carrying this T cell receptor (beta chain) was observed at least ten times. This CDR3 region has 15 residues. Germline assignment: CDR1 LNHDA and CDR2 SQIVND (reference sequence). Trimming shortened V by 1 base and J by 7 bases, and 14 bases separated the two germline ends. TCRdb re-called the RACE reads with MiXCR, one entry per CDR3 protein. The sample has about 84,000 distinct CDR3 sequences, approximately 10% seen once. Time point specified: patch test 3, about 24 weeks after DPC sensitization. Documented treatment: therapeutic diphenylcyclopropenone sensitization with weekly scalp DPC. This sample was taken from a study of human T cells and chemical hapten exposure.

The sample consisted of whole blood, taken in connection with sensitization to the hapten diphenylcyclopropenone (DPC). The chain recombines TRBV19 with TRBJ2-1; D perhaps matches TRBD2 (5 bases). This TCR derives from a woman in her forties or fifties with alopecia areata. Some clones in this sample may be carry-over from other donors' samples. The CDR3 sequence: CASSIVPSSVNEQFF. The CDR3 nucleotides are TGTGCCAGTAGTATAGTCCCTAGCAGCGTTAATGAGCAGTTCTTC.